The next 22 T cell receptor beta chains were all read from a single sample in a study of neoadjuvant nivolumab and ipilimumab in lung cancer. Data came from immunoSEQ multiplex PCR; TCRdb stores just in-frame clones and leaves some out. The sample carries roughly 30,000 clones, approximately 90% recorded once. Here the sequenced sample was peripheral blood, taken after neoadjuvant nivolumab, alone or with ipilimumab, at or shortly before surgery. Receptor source: an adult with non-small cell lung cancer.

This sequence joins TRBV11-2 and TRBJ2-3; a possible D gene is TRBD2 (6 bases). CDR1 SGHAT and CDR2 FQNNGV come from the germline V gene. The germline V and J ends were trimmed by 1 base and 2 bases, with 10 bases remaining between them. The CDR3 covers 15 residues. As DNA, the CDR3 is TGTGCCAGCAGCTTAGCGGGGAGGACCACAGATACGCAGTATTTT. Its protein is CASSLAGRTTDTQYF.

This clone was observed once. The V gene is TRBV19, the J gene TRBJ1-5; D not certain. Germline CDR1 reads LNHDA; CDR2 reads SQIVND (reference sequence). V was shortened by 3 bases and J by 5 bases, with 8 bases between the two germline ends. This CDR3 is built from 13 residues. The CDR3 sequence is CASSINSHQPQHF. Written as DNA, the CDR3 is TGTGCCAGTAGTATTAACAGTCATCAGCCCCAGCATTTT.

V and J are TRBV6-1 and TRBJ1-2, with no clear D. Trimming left V 2 bases short and J 4 bases short, with 17 bases between. This CDR3 has 16 residues. CDR1 is MNHNS, CDR2 SASEGT, per germline. The CDR3 nucleotides are TGTGCCAGCAGTGAATTTTATGGAGCTCTGAGCTATGGCTACACCTTC. Translated, it gives CASSEFYGALSYGYTF.

The chain carries TRBV6-7 and TRBJ1-1; D is ambiguous. TRBV6-7 counts as an open reading frame of uncertain function. Trimming stripped 9 bases from V and 11 bases from J, with 7 bases between. This CDR3 has 8 residues. CDR3 nucleotides: TGTGCCAGACAGAGGGCTTTCTTT. It yields the protein CARQRAFF.

The chain combines TRBV5-1 with TRBJ1-6, with 7 positions matching TRBD1. Per the germline V gene, CDR1 is SGHRS and CDR2 is YFSETQ. Losses at the gene ends were 2 bases for V and 4 bases for J; bases not matched to a gene: 12. The CDR3 totals 18 residues. The CDR3 loop reads CASSLGLQGSLYNSPLHF. CDR3 DNA: TGCGCCAGCAGCTTAGGTTTACAGGGGTCTCTTTATAATTCACCCCTCCACTTT. Drawing the rest from reference TRBV5-1 and TRBJ1-6, the complete variable domain is KAGVTQTPRYLIKTRGQQVTLSCSPISGHRSVSWYQQTPGQGLQFLFEYFSETQRNKGNFPGRFSGRQFSNSRSEMNVSTLELGDSALYLCASSLGLQGSLYNSPLHFGNGTRLTVT.

This chain joins TRBV7-9 and TRBJ1-5; tentatively, D is TRBD1 (6 bases). This CDR3 is built from 15 residues. V lost 7 bases, J lost 2 bases, and 15 bases lay in between. CDR1 SEHNR and CDR2 FQNEAQ come from the germline V gene (reference sequence). CDR3 nucleotides: TGTGCCAGCACCCCAGGGGTTAGTGGCAATCAGCCCCAGCATTTT. Residues: CASTPGVSGNQPQHF.

CDR3 sequence (DNA): TGTGCCAGCAGTGAGGGACAAGTTTTGGGGATTGAAGCTTTCTTT. As protein: CASSEGQVLGIEAFF. The genes are TRBV25-1 and TRBJ1-1; a weak D match, TRBD1 (6 bases). The CDR3 runs 15 residues. Trimming removed 3 bases from V and 7 bases from J, with 18 bases in between. Germline assignment: CDR1 MGHDK and CDR2 SYGVNS.

V gene TRBV7-9 combines with J gene TRBJ1-1; 10 nucleotides align to TRBD1. The length of the CDR3 is 14 residues. The J segment lost 7 bases and the V segment lost 5 bases, leaving 7 bases of the junction unmatched. Per the germline V gene, CDR1 is SEHNR and CDR2 is FQNEAQ (reference sequence). The CDR3 is CASSLGTGEGEAFF. The CDR3 coding sequence is TGTGCCAGCAGCCTCGGGACAGGGGAGGGTGAAGCTTTCTTT.

The gene calls are TRBV29-1 and TRBJ2-2; tentative D call: TRBD1 (5 bases). There are 15 residues in the CDR3. Germline V gene data show CDR1 as SQVTM and CDR2 as ANQGSEA. V was trimmed by 5 bases and J by 1 base, leaving 14 bases between them. CDR3 in DNA: TGCAGCGTTTCCCAGGGAAACCTGAACACCGGGGAGCTGTTTTTT. This sequence encodes CSVSQGNLNTGELFF.

The chain is built from TRBV7-8 and TRBJ1-6, with 11 bases matching TRBD1. The CDR3 is 16 residues long. J lost 9 bases, V lost 5 bases, and 9 bases had no gene match. Per germline, CDR1 SGHVS and CDR2 FQNEAQ. The CDR3 bases are TGTGCCAGCAGCGAGAGGCGGGACAGGGGGACTTCACCCCTCCACTTT. It specifies CASSERRDRGTSPLHF.

The CDR3 coding sequence is TGTGCCAGCAGCAAGGGACAGATGAACACCGGGGAGCTGTTTTTT. It is translated as CASSKGQMNTGELFF. The J gene is TRBJ2-2, the V gene TRBV5-4; 7 bases map to TRBD1. Germline V gives CDR1 SGHNT, CDR2 YYREEE (reference sequence). This CDR3 is built from 15 residues. Unmatched junction bases numbered 4, after V lost 4 bases and J lost 1 base.

The CDR3 region has the DNA TGTGCCAGCAGCCCGCAGCGGGACGACGATTACGAGCAGTACTTC. It yields the protein CASSPQRDDDYEQYF. The genes are TRBV7-6 and TRBJ2-7, with TRBD2 matching 7 bases. J was trimmed by 4 bases and V by 5 bases; bases with no gene match: 11. The CDR3 runs to 15 residues. Germline values: CDR1 SGHVS, CDR2 FNYEAQ.

The V call is TRBV18, the J call TRBJ2-7; D call uncertain. V lost 1 base and J 3 bases, leaving 13 bases between the germline ends. The length of the CDR3 is 15 residues. Germline V CDR1 and CDR2: KGHSH, LQKENI. This chain's CDR3 is CASSPQSAQYYEQYF. The CDR3 bases are TGTGCCAGCTCACCACAGTCAGCACAGTACTACGAGCAGTACTTC.

The rearrangement joins TRBV7-9 to TRBJ2-2; D is uncertain. Germline CDR1 and CDR2: SEHNR and FQNEAQ (reference sequence). The germline V and J ends were trimmed by 5 bases and 0 bases, with 13 bases remaining between them. The CDR3 contains 16 residues. The DNA for the CDR3 is TGTGCCAGCAGCGCCGGTGGAGCATCGAACACCGGGGAGCTGTTTTTT. It specifies CASSAGGASNTGELFF.

The rearrangement uses TRBV7-9 and TRBJ1-2; a possible D gene is TRBD1 (5 bases). From germline, CDR1 is SEHNR and CDR2 FQNEAQ (reference sequence). With 5 bases removed from V and 7 bases from J, the gap between germline ends came to 17 bases. This CDR3 is built from 14 residues. The chain's CDR3 is CASSRGGGHGGYTF. The CDR3 DNA is TGTGCCAGCAGCCGGGGTGGCGGACACGGTGGCTACACCTTC.

V usage is TRBV2 and J usage is TRBJ2-1; D tentatively reads TRBD1 or TRBD2 (5 bases each). The V gene's germline CDR1 is SNHLY and CDR2 FYNNEI. Between the trimmed V and J ends, which lost 7 bases and 7 bases, there was a span of 11 bases. There are 12 residues in the CDR3. The CDR3 DNA follows: TGTGCCAGCAAGACAGAGGGTAATGAGCAGTTCTTC. This translates into CASKTEGNEQFF.

The V call is TRBV6-5, the J call TRBJ1-1; D remains ambiguous. V lost 0 bases, J lost 6 bases, and 11 bases lay in between. Germline CDR1 MNHEY, CDR2 SVGAGI. The CDR3 sequence is 14 residues long. In nucleotides, the CDR3 is TGTGCCAGCAGTTACTCATCCGGGTACGCTGAAGCTTTCTTT. Translation gives CASSYSSGYAEAFF.

This clone was seen a handful of times. The chain carries TRBV7-9 and TRBJ1-1; D uncertain. Trimming took 5 bases from V and 0 from J, leaving 1 base between them. Germline assignment: CDR1 SEHNR and CDR2 FQNEAQ (reference sequence). The CDR3 runs 11 residues. The CDR3 nucleotides are TGTGCCAGCAGCATGAACACTGAAGCTTTCTTT. The encoded protein is CASSMNTEAFF.

The V call is TRBV29-1, the J call TRBJ2-3, with 15 bases matching TRBD2. The CDR3 covers 16 residues. The trim removed 6 bases at V and 4 bases at J, leaving 8 bases unmatched. Germline lookup yields CDR1 SQVTM and CDR2 ANQGSEA. For the CDR3, the DNA is TGCAGCGTAGCCGGGACTAGCGGGGGGTTCCCAGATACGCAGTATTTT. As protein: CSVAGTSGGFPDTQYF.

The genes are TRBV11-3 and TRBJ2-7; 11 bases align to TRBD1. Germline CDR1 reads SGHNT; CDR2 reads YENEEA. Trimming removed 5 bases from V and 5 bases from J; junction bases left unmatched: 11. CDR3 length equals 16 residues. Here the CDR3 DNA reads TGTGCCAGCAGCCCCGGCTCCGGGACAGGGGGTCACGAGCAGTACTTC. Translated: CASSPGSGTGGHEQYF.

The rearrangement joins TRBV7-2 to TRBJ2-7, with a possible D match to TRBD1 (6 bases). V lost 5 bases and J 7 bases, leaving 18 bases between the germline ends. This CDR3 is built from 14 residues. Germline V gives CDR1 SGHTA, CDR2 FQGNSA. The CDR3 nucleotides are TGTGCCAGCAGCATGACAGGTTCTGGGCAAGAGCAGTACTTC. Protein sequence: CASSMTGSGQEQYF.

The chain joins TRBV6-5 to TRBJ2-3, with D possibly called TRBD1 or TRBD2 (6 bases each). Per germline, CDR1 MNHEY and CDR2 SVGAGI. The CDR3 has 16 residues. With 0 bases removed from V and 10 bases from J, the gap between germline ends came to 20 bases. The CDR3 sequence is CASSYSAGQGGWPQYF. In DNA form, the CDR3 reads TGTGCCAGCAGTTACTCTGCGGGACAAGGCGGATGGCCGCAGTATTTT.